Sequencing of this TCR beta chain was carried out in a study of T cell responses to AZD1222 COVID-19 vaccine. Whole-study findings and limits: In all cases, repertoires were sampled only after the peak T cell response. Clonal diversity may have been underestimated in mostly white British donors. Recipients of two AZD1222 doses showed rising Spike-specific TCR breadth and depth. Seropositive AZD1222 recipients at baseline numbered only five or six.

In the case of this clone: Its antigen remains unidentified.

Germline CDR1 and CDR2: LGHDT and YNNKEL (reference sequence). This CDR3 region has 15 residues. V shed 3 bases and J 2 bases; nucleotides not matched to a gene: 4. The repertoire was sequenced with immunoSEQ multiplex PCR; TCRdb's copy has only in-frame clones and lacks some. The sample records fewer than 150,000 clones, 93% being singletons. This specimen was peripheral blood, taken on day 0 of AZD1222 vaccination. The V and J genes are TRBV3-1 (or the pseudogene TRBV3-2) and TRBJ1-3; 7 bases are a match to TRBD1. The source of this sequence is an adult in good health. The CDR3 loop is CASSHDRVPGNTIYF. CDR3 coding DNA: TGTGCCAGCAGCCACGACAGGGTGCCTGGAAACACCATATATTTT.